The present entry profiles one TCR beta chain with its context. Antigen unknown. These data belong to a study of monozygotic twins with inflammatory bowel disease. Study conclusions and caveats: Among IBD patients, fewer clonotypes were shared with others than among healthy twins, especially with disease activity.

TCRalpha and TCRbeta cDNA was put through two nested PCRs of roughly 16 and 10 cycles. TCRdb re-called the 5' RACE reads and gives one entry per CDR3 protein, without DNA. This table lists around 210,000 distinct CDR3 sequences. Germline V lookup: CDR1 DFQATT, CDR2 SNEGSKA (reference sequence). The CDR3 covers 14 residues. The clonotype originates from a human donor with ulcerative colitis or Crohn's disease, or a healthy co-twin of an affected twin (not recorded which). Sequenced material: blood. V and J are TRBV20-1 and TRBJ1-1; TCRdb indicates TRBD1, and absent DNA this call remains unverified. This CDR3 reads CSAKIQGGNTEAFF.